This passage covers 8 T cell receptor beta chains from one sample sequenced in a study of blood T cell repertoires in COVID-19. Here immunoSEQ multiplex PCR was the method, and the copy in TCRdb shows in-frame clones only, minus some. The table lists 68,000 or so clones, roughly three quarters of them singletons, with just under 10% in the top ten. Sequences were obtained from peripheral blood. These receptors all stem from a woman between 45 and 65 years old with acute or convalescent COVID-19.

The J gene is TRBJ1-6, the V gene TRBV4-3; 9 bases align to TRBD1. This CDR3 spans 15 amino acids. V shed 2 bases, J shed 6 bases, and the junction held 2 bases outside the gene matches. Germline lookup yields CDR1 LGHNA and CDR2 YSLEER. The CDR3 sequence is CASSQSGQGNSPLHF. The CDR3 DNA reads TGCGCCAGCAGCCAATCGGGACAGGGTAATTCACCCCTCCACTTT.

V usage is TRBV5-4 and J usage is TRBJ1-1; no definite D call. CDR3 length: 12 amino acids. V was clipped by 2 bases and J by 4 bases, with 6 bases between them. Germline CDR1 reads SGHNT; CDR2 reads YYREEE (reference sequence). As DNA, the CDR3 is TGTGCCAGCAGCTTTCACTCCACTGAAGCTTTCTTT. Its protein is CASSFHSTEAFF.

The gene calls are TRBV2 and TRBJ1-2, with 9 bases lining up with TRBD1. CDR1 SNHLY and CDR2 FYNNEI come from the germline V gene. The CDR3 runs to 14 residues. The junction had 6 bases not matched to a gene; V was cut back by 6 bases and J by 4 bases. The CDR3 sequence is CASSAGQGPYGYTF. The CDR3 DNA reads as TGTGCCAGCAGCGCGGGACAGGGACCCTATGGCTACACCTTC.

This chain joins TRBV11-3 and TRBJ2-7, with 11 positions matching TRBD1. The CDR3 runs 14 residues. V was pared by 4 bases and J by 4 bases, with 3 bases of the junction left unmatched. Germline V gene data show CDR1 as SGHNT and CDR2 as YENEEA. The CDR3 reads CASSYGTGGYEQYF. CDR3 in DNA: TGTGCCAGCAGCTACGGGACAGGGGGTTACGAGCAGTACTTC.

The chain joins TRBV3-1 (or the pseudogene TRBV3-2) to TRBJ2-1; a weak D match, TRBD2 (6 bases). V lost 0 bases and J lost 15, with 24 bases in between. This CDR3 is built from 16 residues. CDR1 is LGHDT, CDR2 YNNKEL, per germline (reference sequence). CDR3 DNA sequence: TGTGCCAGCAGCCAAGAAGGACTAAAGAGACACTCTTGGCTGTTCTTC. This codes for CASSQEGLKRHSWLFF.

V usage is TRBV28 and J usage is TRBJ2-3; TRBD1 agrees at 7 bases. Per the germline V gene, CDR1 is MDHEN and CDR2 is SYDVKM. The CDR3 runs 14 residues. V lost 7 bases to trimming and J lost 7 bases; unmatched junction nucleotides: 11. In DNA form, the CDR3 reads TGTGCCAGCAAGCCGGGACAGCAAGTCTATACGCAGTATTTT. The encoded protein is CASKPGQQVYTQYF.

The rearrangement joins TRBV7-9 to TRBJ2-1; no firm D call. Germline V gene sequence: CDR1 SEHNR, CDR2 FQNEAQ (reference sequence). This CDR3 region has 13 residues. Trimming pared 5 bases from V and 9 bases from J, leaving 14 bases between. The CDR3, as DNA: TGTGCCAGCAGCCAAAACATACCCCCTGAGCAGTTCTTC. It is translated as CASSQNIPPEQFF.

CDR3: CASSPQGWANTGELFF. The CDR3 DNA sequence: TGTGCCAGCTCACCCCAGGGGTGGGCGAACACCGGGGAGCTGTTTTTT. The chain couples TRBV18 to TRBJ2-2, with a possible D match to TRBD1 (6 bases). Germline V gene lookup returns CDR1 KGHSH and CDR2 LQKENI. Trimming pared 3 bases from V and 0 bases from J, leaving 11 bases between. The CDR3 loop spans 16 amino acids.